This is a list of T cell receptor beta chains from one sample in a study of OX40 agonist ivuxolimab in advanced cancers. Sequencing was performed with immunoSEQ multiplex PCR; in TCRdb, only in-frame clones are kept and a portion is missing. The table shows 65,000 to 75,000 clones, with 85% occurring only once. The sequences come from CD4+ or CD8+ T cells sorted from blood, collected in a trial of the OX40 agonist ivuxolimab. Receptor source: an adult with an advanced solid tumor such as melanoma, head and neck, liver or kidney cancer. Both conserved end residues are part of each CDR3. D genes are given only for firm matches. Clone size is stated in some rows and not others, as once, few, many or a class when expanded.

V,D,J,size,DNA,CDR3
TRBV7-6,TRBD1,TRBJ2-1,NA,TGTGCCAGCAGCTCGGACAGGGGCGGGCAGTTCTTC,CASSSDRGGQFF
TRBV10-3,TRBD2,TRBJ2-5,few,TGTGCCATCAGTGCTACACCATCTAGCGGGAGGGCAGCGGAGACCCAGTACTTC,CAISATPSSGRAAETQYF
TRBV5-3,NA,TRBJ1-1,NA,TGTGCCAGAAGCTTGGAGAAGGTGGGGGCTGAGTACACTGAAGCTTTCTTT,CARSLEKVGAEYTEAFF
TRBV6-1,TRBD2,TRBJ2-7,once,TGTGCCAGCAGTGAAAGCCTAGCGGGTGGGGAGCAGTACTTC,CASSESLAGGEQYF
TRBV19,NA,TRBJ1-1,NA,TGTGCCAGTAGTATGATAGGGATGCGGACTGAAGCTTTCTTT,CASSMIGMRTEAFF
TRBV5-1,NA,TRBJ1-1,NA,TGCGCCAGCAGCTTAGCGACTTACTCCACTGAAGCTTTCTTT,CASSLATYSTEAFF
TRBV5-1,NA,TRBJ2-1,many,TGCGCCAGCAGCCTACCACCATACAATGAGCAGTTCTTC,CASSLPPYNEQFF
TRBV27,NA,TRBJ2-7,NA,TGTGCCAGCAGTATGGCTCGTTGGTCCTACGAGCAGTACTTC,CASSMARWSYEQYF
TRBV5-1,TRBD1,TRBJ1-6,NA,TGCGCCAGCAGCAAGGACAGGGGAGGCTTGGGTTCACCCCTCCACTTT,CASSKDRGGLGSPLHF
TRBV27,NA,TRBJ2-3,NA,TGTGCCAGCAGTCCCACACAGGCCGATACGCAGTATTTT,CASSPTQADTQYF
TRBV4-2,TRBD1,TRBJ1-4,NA,TGTGCCAGCAGCCAGGACAGGGGGGATGAAAAACTGTTTTTT,CASSQDRGDEKLFF
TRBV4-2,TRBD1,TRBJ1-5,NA,TGTGCCAGCAGCCAAGAAGGGGGACAGGGCGGTCAGCCCCAGCATTTT,CASSQEGGQGGQPQHF
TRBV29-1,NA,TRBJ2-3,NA,TGCAGCGTTGAAGATCGAGGAGTCACAGATACGCAGTATTTT,CSVEDRGVTDTQYF
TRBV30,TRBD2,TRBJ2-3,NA,TGTGCCTGGAGTGTAGCGGGAGCGATATGGGGCACAGATACGCAGTATTTT,CAWSVAGAIWGTDTQYF
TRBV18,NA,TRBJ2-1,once,TGTGCCAGCTCACCCCGTGCGCGGTACAATGAGCAGTTCTTC,CASSPRARYNEQFF
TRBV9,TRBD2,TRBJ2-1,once,TGTGCCAGCAGCTCCGGGACTAGTTACGGAGAGCAGTTCTTC,CASSSGTSYGEQFF
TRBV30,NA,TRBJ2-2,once,TGTGCCTGGAGTGTAGTCGTCCCGGGGAAGCTGTTTTTT,CAWSVVVPGKLFF
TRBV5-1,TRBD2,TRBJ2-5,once,TGCGCCAGCAGCTTGGGGCCTAGCGGCAAAGAGGAGACCCAGTACTTC,CASSLGPSGKEETQYF
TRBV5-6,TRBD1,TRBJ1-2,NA,TGTGCCAGCAGCCGGGACAGAAACTATGGCTACACCTTC,CASSRDRNYGYTF
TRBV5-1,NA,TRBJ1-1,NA,TGCGCCAGCAGCACTACAGGGACTAACACTGAAGCTTTCTTT,CASSTTGTNTEAFF
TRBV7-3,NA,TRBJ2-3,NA,TGTGCCAGCAGCTTAAACAGGGGACTGGAAGATACGCAGTATTTT,CASSLNRGLEDTQYF
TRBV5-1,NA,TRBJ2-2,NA,TGCGCCAGCAGCTTGGGGGTGAGAAGGGGACCCGGGGAGCTGTTTTTT,CASSLGVRRGPGELFF
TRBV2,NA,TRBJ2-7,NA,TGTGCCAGCAAAATCCGCTACCGGGACGAGCAGTACTTC,CASKIRYRDEQYF
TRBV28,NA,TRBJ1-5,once,TGTGCCAGCAGTTTCCTAGGGGTTGGGAGCAATCAGCCCCAGCATTTT,CASSFLGVGSNQPQHF
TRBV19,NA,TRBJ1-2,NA,TGTGCCAGTGACCCAGGGCGTGCTAACCTCTATGGCTACACCTTC,CASDPGRANLYGYTF
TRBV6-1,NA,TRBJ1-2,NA,TGTGCCAGCAGACTTGATGGCTACACCTTC,CASRLDGYTF
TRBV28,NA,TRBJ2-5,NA,TGTGCCTGGGGCACCTCGGCGCAAGAGACCCAGTACTTC,CAWGTSAQETQYF
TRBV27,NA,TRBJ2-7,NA,TGTGCCAGCAGTACCCGACAAGGCGGGTACGAGCAGTACTTC,CASSTRQGGYEQYF
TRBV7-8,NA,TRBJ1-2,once,TGTGCCAGCAGCCAAGACAGCTTGTCCTATGGCTACACCTTC,CASSQDSLSYGYTF
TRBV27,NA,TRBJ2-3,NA,TGTGCCAGCAGGGGACTGTCGACAGATACGCAGTATTTT,CASRGLSTDTQYF
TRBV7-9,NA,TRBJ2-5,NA,TGTGCCAGCAGCTTATCCGATAGGTGGGAGACCCAGTACTTC,CASSLSDRWETQYF
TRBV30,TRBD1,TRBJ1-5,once,TGTGCCTGGGGGGGACAGTCCAATCAGCCCCAGCATTTT,CAWGGQSNQPQHF
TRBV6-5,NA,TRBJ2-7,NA,TGTGCCAGCAGTTATCAGAGCGGACCCTACGAGCAGTACTTC,CASSYQSGPYEQYF
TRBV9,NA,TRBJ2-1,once,TGTGCCAGCAGCGTAGTCGGCTCCTACAATGAGCAGTTCTTC,CASSVVGSYNEQFF
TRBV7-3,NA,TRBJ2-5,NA,TGTGCCAGCAGCCCAACGGCAGGGGCGGGAGAGACCCAGTACTTC,CASSPTAGAGETQYF
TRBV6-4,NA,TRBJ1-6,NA,TGTGCCAGCAGTGATGCCAGCTCCTATAATTCACCCCTCCACTTT,CASSDASSYNSPLHF
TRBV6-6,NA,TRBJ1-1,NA,TGTGCCAGCAGTTTGCTTGGACGCGAGAATGGAGCTTTCTTT,CASSLLGRENGAFF
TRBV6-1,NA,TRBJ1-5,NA,TGTGCCAGCAAACCCGACGGTTTCAATCAGCCCCAGCATTTT,CASKPDGFNQPQHF
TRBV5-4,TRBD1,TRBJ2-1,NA,TGTGCCAGCAGCTCGGACAGGGCGAATGAGCAGTTCTTC,CASSSDRANEQFF
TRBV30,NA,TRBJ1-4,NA,TGTGCCTGGAGTGTTGCATGGGGGAGGACGAGGGCTAATGAAAAACTGTTTTTT,CAWSVAWGRTRANEKLFF
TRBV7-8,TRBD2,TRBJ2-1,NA,TGTGCCAGCAGCTTAGTTGTCGCTAGCGGGAGGAATGAGCAGTTCTTC,CASSLVVASGRNEQFF
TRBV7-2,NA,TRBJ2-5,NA,TGTGCCAGCAGCTCCCAAGCAGGGGCGGGAGAGACCCAGTACTTC,CASSSQAGAGETQYF
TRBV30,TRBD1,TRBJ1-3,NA,TGTGCCTGGAGGCGGACAGGCCGCTCTGGAAACACCATATATTTT,CAWRRTGRSGNTIYF
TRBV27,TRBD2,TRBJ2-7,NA,TGTGCCAGCAGCATACTAGCGGGCCGCTCCTACGAGCAGTACTTC,CASSILAGRSYEQYF
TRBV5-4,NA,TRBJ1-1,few,TGTGCCAGCAGCTTGGCCCTGGATACGATGAACACTGAAGCTTTCTTT,CASSLALDTMNTEAFF
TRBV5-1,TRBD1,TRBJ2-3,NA,TGCGCCAGCAGCCGGGACAGGGGCACAGATACGCAGTATTTT,CASSRDRGTDTQYF
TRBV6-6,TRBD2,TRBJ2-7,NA,TGTGCCAGCAGTTTAGCGGGAGGCGGGTCCTACGAGCAGTACTTC,CASSLAGGGSYEQYF